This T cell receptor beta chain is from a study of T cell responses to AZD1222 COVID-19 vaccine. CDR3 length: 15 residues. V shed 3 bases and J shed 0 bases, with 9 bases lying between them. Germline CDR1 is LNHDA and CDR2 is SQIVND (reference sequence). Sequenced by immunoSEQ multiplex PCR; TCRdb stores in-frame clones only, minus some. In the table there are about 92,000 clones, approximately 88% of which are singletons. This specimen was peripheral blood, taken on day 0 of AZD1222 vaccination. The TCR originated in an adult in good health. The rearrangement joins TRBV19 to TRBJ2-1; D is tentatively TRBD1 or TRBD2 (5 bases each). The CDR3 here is CASSIVGDSYNEQFF. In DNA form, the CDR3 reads TGTGCCAGTAGTATCGTGGGGGACTCCTACAATGAGCAGTTCTTC.